Listed here are 25 T cell receptor beta chains from one sample, sequenced in a study of Ad26.COV2.S vaccination and SARS-CoV-2 variants. Here immunoSEQ multiplex PCR was the method, and the copy in TCRdb shows in-frame clones only, minus some. The table shows about 350,000 clones, with 92% occurring only once. Sequences were derived from peripheral blood, sampled after recovery from COVID-19. These receptors were taken from a human donor who had recovered from COVID-19.

V usage is TRBV29-1 and J usage is TRBJ1-2, with D tentatively TRBD1 (5 bases). CDR1 and CDR2 (germline): SQVTM, ANQGSEA. The CDR3 is made up of 14 amino acids. The germline V and J ends were trimmed by 4 bases and 1 base, with 13 bases remaining between them. The CDR3 loop reads CSVAGTDDNYGYTF. As DNA, the CDR3 is TGCAGCGTTGCCGGGACCGATGATAACTATGGCTACACCTTC.

This clone was found a few times. This chain joins TRBV11-2 and TRBJ1-1; tentative D call: TRBD1 (6 bases). The CDR3 runs to 13 residues. The V and J ends lost 5 bases and 3 bases respectively, with 10 bases between them. CDR1 SGHAT and CDR2 FQNNGV come from the germline V gene. CDR3 sequence (DNA): TGTGCCAGCAGCCCGACAGGATACACTGAAGCTTTCTTT. It specifies CASSPTGYTEAFF. Full variable domain (missing parts from reference TRBV11-2 and TRBJ1-1): EAGVAQSPRYKIIEKRQSVAFWCNPISGHATLYWYQQILGQGPKLLIQFQNNGVVDDSQLPKDRFSAERLKGVDSTLKIQPAKLEDSAVYLCASSPTGYTEAFFGQGTRLTVV.

This chain uses TRBV20-1 with TRBJ1-4; D is uncertain. Trimming left V 5 bases short and J 8 bases short, with 9 bases between. This CDR3 is 11 amino acids long. Germline V CDR1 and CDR2: DFQATT, SNEGSKA (reference sequence). The CDR3 protein is CSASRTEKLFF. The CDR3, as DNA: TGCAGTGCTTCGAGGACCGAAAAACTGTTTTTT.

The J gene is TRBJ1-1, the V gene TRBV6-2 or TRBV6-3; D might be TRBD1 (5 bases). Trimming removed 5 bases from V and 3 bases from J, with 19 bases in between. CDR1 is MNHEY and CDR2 is SVGEGT in the germline V gene. The CDR3 has 16 residues. The CDR3 spells CASSPGLTDRDTEAFF. In DNA, the CDR3 is TGTGCCAGCAGTCCGGGACTCACGGATCGGGACACTGAAGCTTTCTTT.

The J gene is TRBJ2-1, the V gene TRBV4-1; TRBD1 is a possible D gene (7 bases). The CDR3 runs 13 residues. Germline assignment: CDR1 MGHRA and CDR2 YSYEKL. V lost 3 bases to trimming and J lost 7 bases, with 10 bases between them. CDR3 region: CASSHQGGNEQFF. The CDR3 DNA sequence: TGCGCCAGCAGCCACCAGGGGGGTAATGAGCAGTTCTTC.

The chain recombines TRBV5-4 with TRBJ2-6; weak D call: TRBD2 (6 bases). The germline CDR1 and CDR2 sequences are SGHNT and YYREEE (reference sequence). The V gene lost 3 bases and the J gene lost 9 bases, with 10 bases spanning the gap. This CDR3 is 13 amino acids long. The CDR3 DNA reads TGTGCCAGCAGCTCCCGGGACTTCAACGTCCTGACTTTC. This translates into CASSSRDFNVLTF.

This chain connects TRBV7-9 to TRBJ2-3; perhaps TRBD2 as D (6 bases). Germline CDR1 and CDR2: SEHNR and FQNEAQ (reference sequence). CDR3 length: 14 residues. V lost 5 bases to trimming and J lost 4 bases, with 13 bases between them. CDR3 in amino acids: CASSLTGGADTQYF. As DNA, the CDR3 is TGTGCCAGCAGCCTTACCGGGGGAGCAGATACGCAGTATTTT.

The V gene is TRBV27, the J gene TRBJ2-7, with D perhaps TRBD1 (5 bases). Trimming stripped 4 bases from V and 12 bases from J, with 19 bases between. The CDR3 has 13 residues. Germline lookup yields CDR1 MNHEY and CDR2 SMNVEV (reference sequence). CDR3: CASSSPRDVFRYF. CDR3 coding DNA: TGTGCCAGCAGTTCCCCCAGGGATGTGTTTAGGTACTTC.

The rearrangement links TRBV6-1 to TRBJ1-3; no firm D call. Trimming removed 6 bases from V and 4 bases from J, with 16 bases in between. CDR3 length: 15 residues. Per the germline V gene, CDR1 is MNHNS and CDR2 is SASEGT. The DNA for the CDR3 is TGTGCCAGCAGACCCCTAGCAGGCCGAGGAAACACCATATATTTT. It specifies CASRPLAGRGNTIYF.

The chain combines TRBV19 with TRBJ1-4; possible D gene TRBD1, 5 bases. The CDR3 consists of 15 residues. The germline V gene has CDR1 LNHDA and CDR2 SQIVND (reference sequence). V lost 1 base to trimming and J lost 3 bases, with 9 bases between them. CDR3 nucleotides: TGTGCCAGTAGTATAGTTTCCAGGGCTAATGAAAAACTGTTTTTT. It translates to CASSIVSRANEKLFF. Based on the CDR3 plus reference TRBV19 and TRBJ1-4, the full variable domain is DGGITQSPKYLFRKEGQNVTLSCEQNLNHDAMYWYRQDPGQGLRLIYYSQIVNDFQKGDIAEGYSVSREKKESFPLTVTSAQKNPTAFYLCASSIVSRANEKLFFGSGTQLSVL.

This clone was observed a single time. The chain is built from TRBV7-2 and TRBJ2-5; 8 nucleotides match TRBD1. The CDR3 totals 15 residues. Germline lookup yields CDR1 SGHTA and CDR2 FQGNSA. J was trimmed by 4 bases and V by 1 base; bases with no gene match: 5. The CDR3 loop is CASSLVPRGRETQYF. DNA of the CDR3: TGTGCCAGCAGCTTAGTTCCCAGGGGGCGAGAGACCCAGTACTTC.

The chain carries TRBV18 and TRBJ1-2; 8 nucleotides align to TRBD1. From germline, CDR1 is KGHSH and CDR2 LQKENI. Losses at the gene ends were 5 bases for V and 7 bases for J; bases not matched to a gene: 6. This CDR3 contains 13 residues. The CDR3 coding sequence is TGTGCCAGCTCATCGGGACAGGACGTTGGCTACACCTTC. It is translated as CASSSGQDVGYTF.

The V call is TRBV19, the J call TRBJ2-4; D is perhaps TRBD1 (6 bases). V lost 3 bases, J lost 10 bases, and 19 bases lay in between. This CDR3 is built from 15 residues. Germline-derived CDR1 and CDR2 are LNHDA and SQIVND (reference sequence). The chain's CDR3 is CASSMIGQLGWIQYF. The CDR3 region has the DNA TGTGCCAGTAGTATGATAGGACAGTTAGGTTGGATTCAGTACTTC.

This chain links TRBV2 with TRBJ2-7; no reliable D call. The germline V and J ends were trimmed by 7 bases and 2 bases, with 12 bases remaining between them. This CDR3 is 13 amino acids long. Germline V gene data show CDR1 as SNHLY and CDR2 as FYNNEI. Here the CDR3 DNA reads TGTGCCAGCATCTCGACTCGAACCTACGAGCAGTACTTC. Residues: CASISTRTYEQYF. The full variable domain, completed using reference TRBV2 and TRBJ2-7, is EPEVTQTPSHQVTQMGQEVILRCVPISNHLYFYWYRQILGQKVEFLVSFYNNEISEKSEIFDDQFSVERPDGSNFTLKIRSTKLEDSAMYFCASISTRTYEQYFGPGTRLTVT.

J is TRBJ1-1 and V is TRBV7-6, with D possibly being TRBD1 (5 bases). V gave up 5 bases and J gave up 4 bases, with 20 bases separating them. CDR1 is SGHVS, CDR2 FNYEAQ, per germline. This CDR3 spans 16 amino acids. The CDR3 region is CASSRGGRWGVTEAFF. CDR3 sequence (DNA): TGTGCCAGCAGCCGCGGTGGACGGTGGGGGGTCACTGAAGCTTTCTTT.

J is TRBJ1-1 and V is TRBV7-4, with TRBD1 identical over 7 bases. Trimming at V came to 3 bases and at J to 1 base, leaving 2 bases not matched to a gene. The germline CDR1 and CDR2 sequences are SGHVT and SQSDAQ. The CDR3 is 14 residues long. As DNA, the CDR3 is TGTGCCAGCAGCTTTGACAGGGAGAACACTGAAGCTTTCTTT. Its protein product is CASSFDRENTEAFF.

CDR3 amino acids: CASSFGGRGTDTQYF. The CDR3 nucleotides are TGCGCCAGCTCTTTTGGCGGCAGGGGGACAGATACGCAGTATTTT. The chain employs TRBV10-2 and TRBJ2-3, with 7 positions matching TRBD1. V lost 8 bases to trimming and J lost 3 bases; unmatched junction nucleotides: 11. The CDR3 has 15 residues. CDR1 WSHSY and CDR2 SAAADI come from the germline V gene.

The chain has TRBV1 and TRBJ2-7; TRBD2 was called by the table and not checked on the DNA. TRBV1 is given as a pseudogene. The CDR3 length is 16 residues. The CDR3 DNA follows: TGCACCAGCAGCCACAGGGACTACCGACTGATCTACGAGCAGTACTTC. This gives the protein CTSSHRDYRLIYEQYF.

This sequence joins TRBV7-2 and TRBJ2-3, with D perhaps matching TRBD2 (5 bases). Between the trimmed V and J ends, which lost 5 bases and 3 bases, there was a span of 15 bases. The CDR3 sequence is 15 residues long. Germline CDR1 reads SGHTA; CDR2 reads FQGNSA. CDR3 in amino acids: CASSRGLSTTDTQYF. For the CDR3, the DNA is TGTGCCAGCAGCCGCGGACTTTCAACAACAGATACGCAGTATTTT.

This rearrangement joins TRBV18 to TRBJ2-5; 15 bases are shared with TRBD2. From germline, CDR1 is KGHSH and CDR2 LQKENI. The CDR3 has 16 residues. Trimming took 4 bases from V and 4 from J; bases not matched to a gene: 4. CDR3 residues: CASSRTSGGATETQYF. The CDR3 nucleotides are TGTGCCAGCTCACGGACTAGCGGGGGGGCCACAGAGACCCAGTACTTC.

The chain carries TRBV5-1 and TRBJ2-4, with unresolved D. Germline V gene data show CDR1 as SGHRS and CDR2 as YFSETQ. The CDR3 contains 15 residues. V gave up 4 bases and J gave up 0 bases, with 11 bases separating them. Written as DNA, the CDR3 is TGCGCCAGCAGCCCTGACCGATTAGCCAAAAACATTCAGTACTTC. Residues: CASSPDRLAKNIQYF. Supplemented by reference TRBV5-1 and TRBJ2-4, the full variable domain reads KAGVTQTPRYLIKTRGQQVTLSCSPISGHRSVSWYQQTPGQGLQFLFEYFSETQRNKGNFPGRFSGRQFSNSRSEMNVSTLELGDSALYLCASSPDRLAKNIQYFGAGTRLSVL.

The V and J genes are TRBV3-1 (or the pseudogene TRBV3-2) and TRBJ1-6; D is undetermined. The CDR3 spans 14 residues. Deletions cut 0 bases from V and 7 bases from J, with 7 bases between. The V gene's germline CDR1 is LGHDT and CDR2 YNNKEL (reference sequence). The CDR3 here is CASSQDFDNSPLHF. CDR3 DNA: TGTGCCAGCAGCCAAGATTTCGACAATTCACCCCTCCACTTT.

The rearrangement links TRBV27 to TRBJ2-7; D remains ambiguous. Germline values: CDR1 MNHEY, CDR2 SMNVEV (reference sequence). This CDR3 is built from 13 residues. Between the trimmed V and J ends, which lost 6 bases and 6 bases, there was a span of 15 bases. CDR3 nucleotides: TGTGCCAGCAGCCTCCGAACCCGCCTCGAGCAGTACTTC. This gives the protein CASSLRTRLEQYF.

V gene TRBV6-6 combines with J gene TRBJ2-1, with 9 bases that match TRBD1. V lost 4 bases, J lost 8 bases, and 9 bases stayed unmatched. The CDR3 has 15 residues. The germline V gene encodes CDR1 MNHNY and CDR2 SVGAGI (reference sequence). CDR3 sequence reads: CASSSGQGNPHEQFF. The CDR3, as DNA: TGTGCCAGCAGTTCAGGACAGGGGAACCCACATGAGCAGTTCTTC.

V and J are TRBV19 and TRBJ1-5; D is uncertain. Trimming left V 3 bases short and J 7 bases short, with 7 bases between. The CDR3 is 12 residues long. Germline assignment: CDR1 LNHDA and CDR2 SQIVND (reference sequence). CDR3 sequence: CASSIVGQPQHF. The CDR3 DNA is TGTGCCAGTAGTATCGTTGGCCAGCCCCAGCATTTT.